The 7 T cell receptor beta chains below were found in one sample sequenced in a study of blood T cell repertoires in COVID-19. Profiling relied on immunoSEQ multiplex PCR, and the TCRdb table lists in-frame clones only, not all of them. This sample carries 240,000 or so clones, roughly 80% of them seen once, and the ten largest clones take around 3.5%. Source material: peripheral blood. Receptor source: a woman in her late teens or twenties with acute or convalescent COVID-19.

This clone was observed a handful of times. The chain carries TRBV5-6 and TRBJ1-2; unclear D gene. The CDR3 sequence is 14 residues long. Trimming took off 0 bases at V and 8 bases at J, with 14 bases between the two ends. Germline V gene data show CDR1 as SGHDT and CDR2 as YYEEEE. The CDR3 nucleotides read TGTGCCAGCAGCTTGGATACACGCTTACAGGGCTACACCTTC. Residues: CASSLDTRLQGYTF.

The J gene is TRBJ2-3, the V gene TRBV27; the D is unclear. Trimming pared 1 base from V and 4 bases from J, leaving 6 bases between. In germline, CDR1 is MNHEY, CDR2 SMNVEV (reference sequence). This CDR3 region has 13 residues. The CDR3 loop reads CASSLFGPDTQYF. CDR3 DNA sequence: TGTGCCAGCAGTTTATTTGGGCCAGATACGCAGTATTTT.

The chain couples TRBV10-3 to TRBJ1-5, with 7 bases that match TRBD1. CDR3 length: 15 amino acids. V shed 10 bases, J shed 0 bases, and the junction held 9 bases outside the gene matches. CDR1 and CDR2 from the germline V gene are ENHRY and SYGVKD. As DNA, the CDR3 is TGTGCCACTCGAGGACAGGTTAATAGCAATCAGCCCCAGCATTTT. This sequence encodes CATRGQVNSNQPQHF.

The chain joins TRBV7-9 to TRBJ2-5; TRBD2 matches at 11 bases. V gave up 5 bases and J gave up 4 bases; unmatched junction bases: 6. The CDR3 sequence is 15 residues long. Germline loops: CDR1 SEHNR, CDR2 FQNEAQ (reference sequence). CDR3 in amino acids: CASSPLAGVLETQYF. The CDR3 DNA follows: TGTGCCAGCAGCCCACTAGCGGGAGTATTAGAGACCCAGTACTTC.

The V gene is TRBV10-3, the J gene TRBJ2-2; TRBD2 agrees at 11 bases. This CDR3 is 19 amino acids long. The trim removed 6 bases at V and 1 base at J, leaving 13 bases unmatched. Germline V gene sequence: CDR1 ENHRY, CDR2 SYGVKD. CDR3 DNA: TGTGCCATCAGACCAGCTAGGGGGACTAGCGGAAAGAACACCGGGGAGCTGTTTTTT. Translating it yields CAIRPARGTSGKNTGELFF.

The chain couples TRBV29-1 to TRBJ1-5; 9 positions match TRBD1. The CDR3 totals 13 residues. Germline V CDR1 and CDR2: SQVTM, ANQGSEA. With V trimmed by 4 bases and J by 5 bases, 3 bases remained unmatched. The CDR3 sequence is CSVATGGDQPQHF. As DNA, the CDR3 is TGCAGCGTTGCAACAGGGGGCGATCAGCCCCAGCATTTT.

V usage is TRBV28 and J usage is TRBJ1-6; TRBD1 is a possible D gene (6 bases). Germline assignment: CDR1 MDHEN and CDR2 SYDVKM. V gave up 7 bases and J gave up 6 bases, with 16 bases separating them. This CDR3 region has 15 residues. The CDR3 reads CASTPITGFNSPLHF. The CDR3 DNA follows: TGTGCCAGCACCCCTATTACAGGGTTTAATTCACCCCTCCACTTT. Looking up the rest from reference TRBV28 and TRBJ1-6 gives the full variable domain: DVKVTQSSRYLVKRTGEKVFLECVQDMDHENMFWYRQDPGLGLRLIYFSYDVKMKEKGDIPEGYSVSREKKERFSLILESASTNQTSMYLCASTPITGFNSPLHFGNGTRLTVT.